These 14 T cell receptor beta chains were all obtained from the same sample, sequenced in a study of identical twins. TCRdb independently ran MiXCR on the 5' RACE reads; one entry per CDR3 protein. The sample holds around 220,000 distinct CDR3 sequences, 11% to 15% seen once. Sequences were obtained from memory (CD45RO+) T cells sorted from blood. Source of these receptors: a woman younger than 30 in good health.

The V gene is TRBV6-1, the J gene TRBJ2-1, with TRBD2 matching 7 bases. Germline trimming cut 6 bases from V and 7 bases from J; bases unmatched to any gene: 12. CDR3 size: 15 residues. Per the germline V gene, CDR1 is MNHNS and CDR2 is SASEGT. The DNA of the CDR3 is TGTGCCAGCAGCCTCACCTGGGGGGGTGGGAATGAGCAGTTCTTC. Translated, it gives CASSLTWGGGNEQFF.

A few counts support this clonotype. The gene calls are TRBV18 and TRBJ1-1, with D possibly TRBD1 on 6 matching bases. With 3 bases removed from V and 1 base from J, the gap between germline ends came to 18 bases. The CDR3 length is 17 residues. Per germline, CDR1 KGHSH and CDR2 LQKENI. In DNA form, the CDR3 reads TGTGCCAGCTCACCGAACAGGGCTACGGTATCGAACACTGAAGCTTTCTTT. Translated, it gives CASSPNRATVSNTEAFF.

Only a few counts were recorded for this clonotype. The chain carries TRBV5-1 and TRBJ1-3, with 7 bases identical to TRBD1. The length of the CDR3 is 14 residues. CDR1 is SGHRS, CDR2 YFSETQ, per germline. V lost 4 bases and J lost 2; bases outside the gene matches: 3. The CDR3 DNA is TGCGCCAGCAGCCTGGGGACAGCTGGAAACACCATATATTTT. As protein: CASSLGTAGNTIYF.

This clonotype turned up a few times. J is TRBJ2-7 and V is TRBV7-9; 8 bases match TRBD2. Germline CDR1 is SEHNR and CDR2 is FQNEAQ (reference sequence). V gave up 1 base and J gave up 6 bases; unmatched junction bases: 11. The CDR3 length is 16 residues. CDR3 in amino acids: CASSLVGSGIRLEQYF. The CDR3 nucleotides read TGTGCCAGCAGCTTAGTCGGTAGCGGGATAAGGCTCGAGCAGTACTTC.

The J gene is TRBJ2-4, the V gene TRBV11-2; D gene ambiguous. V was trimmed by 0 bases and J by 8 bases, leaving 23 bases between them. The CDR3 is 18 residues long. The germline gives CDR1 SGHAT, CDR2 FQNNGV. The CDR3 loop reads CASSLDYPFEGIDDIQYF. The CDR3 region has the DNA TGTGCCAGCAGCTTAGATTACCCTTTCGAAGGAATCGACGACATTCAGTACTTC.

V and J are TRBV30 and TRBJ2-3; no firm D call. CDR1 GTSNPN and CDR2 SVGIG come from the germline V gene (reference sequence). The length of the CDR3 is 11 residues. Trimming cost V 5 bases and J 4 bases, with 7 bases left between them. This chain's CDR3 is CAWGPADTQYF. DNA for the CDR3: TGTGCCTGGGGCCCCGCAGATACGCAGTATTTT. The full variable domain, rest sourced from reference TRBV30 and TRBJ2-3, is SQTIHQWPATLVQPVGSPLSLECTVEGTSNPNLYWYRQAAGRGLQLLFYSVGIGQISSEVPQNLSASRPQDRQFILSSKKLLLSDSGFYLCAWGPADTQYFGPGTRLTVL.

The rearrangement links TRBV5-1 to TRBJ2-1; TRBD2 matches 11 bases. CDR1 is SGHRS, CDR2 YFSETQ, per germline. V shed 0 bases, J shed 5 bases, and the junction held 4 bases outside the gene matches. The CDR3 is 16 amino acids. In DNA, the CDR3 is TGCGCCAGCAGCTTGGTTCTAGCGGGGGGCGACAATGAGCAGTTCTTC. Residues: CASSLVLAGGDNEQFF.

Only a few counts were recorded for this clonotype. The J gene is TRBJ1-6, the V gene TRBV6-5; D call uncertain. The length of the CDR3 is 15 residues. V lost 2 bases, J lost 5 bases, and 10 bases lay in between. Per the germline V gene, CDR1 is MNHEY and CDR2 is SVGAGI. For the CDR3, the DNA is TGTGCCAGCAGTTACCGGCGGTCGCATAATTCACCCCTCCACTTT. Its protein is CASSYRRSHNSPLHF.

This clonotype has just a few counts. The V call is TRBV18, the J call TRBJ2-1, with D possibly TRBD2 on 6 matching bases. The CDR3 is 16 residues long. The V gene's germline CDR1 is KGHSH and CDR2 LQKENI. V gave up 3 bases and J gave up 7 bases, with 19 bases separating them. CDR3 in amino acids: CASSPSRREGNNEQFF. The CDR3 region has the DNA TGTGCCAGCTCACCGTCAAGGCGGGAAGGGAATAATGAGCAGTTCTTC. The complete variable domain, with remaining parts taken from reference TRBV18 and TRBJ2-1, reads NAGVMQNPRHLVRRRGQEARLRCSPMKGHSHVYWYRQLPEEGLKFMVYLQKENIIDESGMPKERFSAEFPKEGPSILRIQQVVRGDSAAYFCASSPSRREGNNEQFFGPGTRLTVL.

This clonotype was counted many times. The V and J genes are TRBV6-2 or TRBV6-3 and TRBJ2-7, with D perhaps TRBD2 (5 bases). Germline V gene sequence: CDR1 MNHEY, CDR2 SVGEGT. This CDR3 contains 14 residues. V lost 0 bases and J 3 bases, leaving 9 bases between the germline ends. The CDR3 DNA follows: TGTGCCAGCAGTTACTCGGGAGAAGTCTACGAGCAGTACTTC. This translates into CASSYSGEVYEQYF.

V and J are TRBV2 and TRBJ1-1; D gene uncertain. V dropped 7 bases and J dropped 2 bases, with 8 bases sitting between them. CDR1 is SNHLY, CDR2 FYNNEI, per germline. The CDR3 is 12 amino acids. The CDR3 bases are TGTGCCAGCAAGGACGCAAACACTGAAGCTTTCTTT. Translated, it gives CASKDANTEAFF.

J is TRBJ2-7 and V is TRBV20-1, with D maybe TRBD2 (6 bases). The CDR3 is 15 amino acids. Germline V lookup: CDR1 DFQATT, CDR2 SNEGSKA (reference sequence). V was cut by 6 bases and J by 4 bases, with 22 bases left in between. CDR3 nucleotides: TGCAGTGCGAGGCGAGAAACGGGGGTTAGGTACGAGCAGTACTTC. Translation gives CSARRETGVRYEQYF.

Many counts were recorded for this clonotype. The chain employs TRBV20-1 and TRBJ1-2, with D possibly TRBD1 on 5 matching bases. Germline-derived CDR1 and CDR2 are DFQATT and SNEGSKA (reference sequence). The CDR3 extends over 15 amino acids. Trimming took 3 bases from V and 5 from J, leaving 19 bases between them. The CDR3 sequence is CSARASSGLYYGYTF. The CDR3 DNA reads TGCAGTGCTAGGGCCTCCTCAGGGCTATATTATGGCTACACCTTC.

This clonotype was seen a few times. The genes are TRBV5-1 and TRBJ2-3, with TRBD1 identical over 8 bases. V trimming: 5 bases; J trimming: 2 bases; junction bases outside the gene matches: 7. This CDR3 has 15 amino acids. Germline V gene lookup returns CDR1 SGHRS and CDR2 YFSETQ. DNA of the CDR3: TGCGCCAGCAGACCAGGGGGCCATTACACAGATACGCAGTATTTT. Translation gives CASRPGGHYTDTQYF.